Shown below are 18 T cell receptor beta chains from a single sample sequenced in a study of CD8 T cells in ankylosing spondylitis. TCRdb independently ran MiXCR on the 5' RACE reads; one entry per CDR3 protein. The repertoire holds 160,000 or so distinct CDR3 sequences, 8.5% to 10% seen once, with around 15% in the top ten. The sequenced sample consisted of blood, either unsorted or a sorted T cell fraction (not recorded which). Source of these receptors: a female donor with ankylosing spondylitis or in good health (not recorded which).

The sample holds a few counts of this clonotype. The DNA of the CDR3 is TGTGCCAGCAGCGTAGATCCCAGCGTTTACAATGAGCAGTTCTTC. Translated: CASSVDPSVYNEQFF. This rearrangement joins TRBV9 to TRBJ2-1; D not certain. V lost 0 bases and J 4 bases, leaving 11 bases between the germline ends. Germline-derived CDR1 and CDR2 are SGDLS and YYNGEE. CDR3 length equals 15 residues. Looking up the rest from reference TRBV9 and TRBJ2-1 gives the full variable domain: DSGVTQTPKHLITATGQRVTLRCSPRSGDLSVYWYQQSLDQGLQFLIQYYNGEERAKGNILERFSAQQFPDLHSELNLSSLELGDSALYFCASSVDPSVYNEQFFGPGTRLTVL.

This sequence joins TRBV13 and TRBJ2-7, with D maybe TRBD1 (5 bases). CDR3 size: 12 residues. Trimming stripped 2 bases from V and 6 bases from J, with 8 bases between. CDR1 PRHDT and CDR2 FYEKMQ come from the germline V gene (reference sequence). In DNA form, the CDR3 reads TGTGCCAGCAGCTTATCAGGGCCCGAGCAGTACTTC. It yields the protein CASSLSGPEQYF.

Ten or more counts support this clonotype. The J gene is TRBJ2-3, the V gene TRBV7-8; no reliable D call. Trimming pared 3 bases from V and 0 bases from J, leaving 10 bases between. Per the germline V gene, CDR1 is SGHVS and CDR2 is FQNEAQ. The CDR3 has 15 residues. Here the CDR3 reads CASSLLSFSTDTQYF. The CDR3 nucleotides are TGTGCCAGCAGCTTGCTCTCCTTTAGCACAGATACGCAGTATTTT.

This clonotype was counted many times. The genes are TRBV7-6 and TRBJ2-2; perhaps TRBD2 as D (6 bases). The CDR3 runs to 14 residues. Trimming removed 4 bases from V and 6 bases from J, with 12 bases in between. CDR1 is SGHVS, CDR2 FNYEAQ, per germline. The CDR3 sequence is CASSSLAVAGELFF. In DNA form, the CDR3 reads TGTGCCAGCAGCTCTTTAGCGGTGGCCGGGGAGCTGTTTTTT.

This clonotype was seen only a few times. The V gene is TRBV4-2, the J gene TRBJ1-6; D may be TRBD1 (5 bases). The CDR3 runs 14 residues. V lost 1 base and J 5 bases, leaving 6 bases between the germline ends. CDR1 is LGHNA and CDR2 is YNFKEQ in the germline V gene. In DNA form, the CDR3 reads TGTGCCAGCAGCCAAGGGGGGAATAATTCACCCCTCCACTTT. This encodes CASSQGGNNSPLHF.

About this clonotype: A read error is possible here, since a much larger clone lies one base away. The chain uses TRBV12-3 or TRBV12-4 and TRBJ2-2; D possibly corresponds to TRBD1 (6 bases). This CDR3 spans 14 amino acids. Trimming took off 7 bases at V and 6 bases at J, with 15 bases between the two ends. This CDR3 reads CASKGTRDAGELFF. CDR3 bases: TGTGCCAGCAAAGGGACAAGGGATGCCGGGGAGCTGTTTTTT.

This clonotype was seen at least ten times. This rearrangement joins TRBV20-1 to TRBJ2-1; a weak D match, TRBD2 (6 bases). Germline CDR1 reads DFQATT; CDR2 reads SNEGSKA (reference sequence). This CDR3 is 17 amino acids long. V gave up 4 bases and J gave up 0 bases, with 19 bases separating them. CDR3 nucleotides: TGCAGTGCTAACCCCGTTCTGGGACTTGACTCCTACAATGAGCAGTTCTTC. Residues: CSANPVLGLDSYNEQFF.

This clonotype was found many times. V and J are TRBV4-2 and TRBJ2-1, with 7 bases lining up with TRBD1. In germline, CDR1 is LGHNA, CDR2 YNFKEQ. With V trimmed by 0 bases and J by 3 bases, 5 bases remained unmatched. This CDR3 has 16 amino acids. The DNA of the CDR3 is TGTGCCAGCAGCCAAGATGGGACAGACATCTACAATGAGCAGTTCTTC. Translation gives CASSQDGTDIYNEQFF.

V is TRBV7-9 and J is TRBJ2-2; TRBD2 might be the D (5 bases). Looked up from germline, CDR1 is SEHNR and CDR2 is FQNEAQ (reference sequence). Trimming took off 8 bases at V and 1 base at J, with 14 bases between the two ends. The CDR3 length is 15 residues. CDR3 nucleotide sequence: TGTGCCAGCCCCCTAGGAGAGGGGAACACCGGGGAGCTGTTTTTT. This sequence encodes CASPLGEGNTGELFF.

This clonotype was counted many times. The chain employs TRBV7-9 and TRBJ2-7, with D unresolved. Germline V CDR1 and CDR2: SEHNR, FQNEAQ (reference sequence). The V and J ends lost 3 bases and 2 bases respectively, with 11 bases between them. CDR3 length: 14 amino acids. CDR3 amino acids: CASSFGGVTYEQYF. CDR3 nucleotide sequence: TGTGCCAGCAGCTTTGGCGGAGTAACCTACGAGCAGTACTTC.

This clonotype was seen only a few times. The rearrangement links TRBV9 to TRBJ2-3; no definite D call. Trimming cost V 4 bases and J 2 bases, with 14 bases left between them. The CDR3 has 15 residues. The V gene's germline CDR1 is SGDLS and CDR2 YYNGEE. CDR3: CASSKGAYTTDTQYF. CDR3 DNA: TGTGCCAGCAGCAAAGGAGCGTATACCACAGATACGCAGTATTTT. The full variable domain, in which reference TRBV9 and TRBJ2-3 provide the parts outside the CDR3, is DSGVTQTPKHLITATGQRVTLRCSPRSGDLSVYWYQQSLDQGLQFLIQYYNGEERAKGNILERFSAQQFPDLHSELNLSSLELGDSALYFCASSKGAYTTDTQYFGPGTRLTVL.

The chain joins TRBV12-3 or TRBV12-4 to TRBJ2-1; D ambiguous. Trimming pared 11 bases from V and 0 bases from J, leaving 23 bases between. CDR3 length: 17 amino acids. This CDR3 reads CASSLGLPVSSYNEQFF. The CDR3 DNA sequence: TGTGCCTCCAGTTTAGGTCTCCCTGTAAGCTCCTACAATGAGCAGTTCTTC.

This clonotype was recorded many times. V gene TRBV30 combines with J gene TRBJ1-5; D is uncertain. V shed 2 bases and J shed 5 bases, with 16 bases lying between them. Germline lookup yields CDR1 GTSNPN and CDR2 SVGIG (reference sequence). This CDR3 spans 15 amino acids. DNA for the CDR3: TGTGCCTGGAGTATGGGAGCCAGTGACCATCAGCCCCAGCATTTT. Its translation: CAWSMGASDHQPQHF. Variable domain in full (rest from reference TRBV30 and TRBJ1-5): SQTIHQWPATLVQPVGSPLSLECTVEGTSNPNLYWYRQAAGRGLQLLFYSVGIGQISSEVPQNLSASRPQDRQFILSSKKLLLSDSGFYLCAWSMGASDHQPQHFGDGTRLSIL.

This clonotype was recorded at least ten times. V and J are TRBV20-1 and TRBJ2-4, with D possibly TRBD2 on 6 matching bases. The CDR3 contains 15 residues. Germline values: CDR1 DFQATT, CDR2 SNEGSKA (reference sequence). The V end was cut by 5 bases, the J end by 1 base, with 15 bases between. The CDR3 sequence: CSAEEGLRAKNIQYF. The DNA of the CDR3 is TGCAGTGCTGAGGAGGGCCTGCGGGCCAAAAACATTCAGTACTTC.

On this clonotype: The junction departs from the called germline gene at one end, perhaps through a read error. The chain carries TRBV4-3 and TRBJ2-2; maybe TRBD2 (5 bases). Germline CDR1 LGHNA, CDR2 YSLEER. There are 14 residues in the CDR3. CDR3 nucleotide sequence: TGCGCCAGCAGCCAAGATGGAGACACCGGGGAGCGGTTTTTT. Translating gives CASSQDGDTGERFF.

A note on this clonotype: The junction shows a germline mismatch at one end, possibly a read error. CDR3 nucleotides: TGCAGTGCAAGAGGGGAGGGTTTAGGAAACACCATATATTTT. Protein: CSARGEGLGNTIYF. The J gene is TRBJ1-3, the V gene TRBV20-1; TRBD1 is a possible D gene (5 bases). CDR3 size: 14 residues. CDR1 and CDR2 from the germline V gene are DFQATT and SNEGSKA (reference sequence).

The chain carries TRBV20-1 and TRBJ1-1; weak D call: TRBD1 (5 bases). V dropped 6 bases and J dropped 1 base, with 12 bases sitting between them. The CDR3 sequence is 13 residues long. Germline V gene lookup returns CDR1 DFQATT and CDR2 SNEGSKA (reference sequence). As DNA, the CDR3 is TGCAGTGCCAGGGACGGAGAGAACACTGAAGCTTTCTTT. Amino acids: CSARDGENTEAFF.

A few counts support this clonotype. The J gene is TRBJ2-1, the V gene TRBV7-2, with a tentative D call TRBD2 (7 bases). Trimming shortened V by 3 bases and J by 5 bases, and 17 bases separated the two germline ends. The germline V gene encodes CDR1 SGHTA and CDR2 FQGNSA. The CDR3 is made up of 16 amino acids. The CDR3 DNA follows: TGTGCCAGCAGCTTGATTGGGGAGGGGGGACACAATGAGCAGTTCTTC. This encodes CASSLIGEGGHNEQFF. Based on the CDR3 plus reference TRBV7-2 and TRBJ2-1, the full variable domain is GAGVSQSPSNKVTEKGKDVELRCDPISGHTALYWYRQSLGQGLEFLIYFQGNSAPDKSGLPSDRFSAERTGGSVSTLTIQRTQQEDSAVYLCASSLIGEGGHNEQFFGPGTRLTVL.